Listed here are 5 T cell receptor beta chains from one sample, sequenced in a study of blood T cell repertoires in COVID-19. Method: immunoSEQ multiplex PCR; TCRdb's copy keeps in-frame clones and lacks some. The sample lists some 230,000 clones, 75% to 90% occurring once. Source material: PBMCs or T cells enriched from blood (not recorded which). These receptors originate from a woman under 30 in a cohort exposed to, infected with or recovered from COVID-19 (not recorded which).

This sequence joins TRBV13 and TRBJ1-3, with D possibly TRBD1 on 5 matching bases. The CDR3 runs to 14 residues. Germline values: CDR1 PRHDT, CDR2 FYEKMQ (reference sequence). Between the trimmed V and J ends, which lost 5 bases and 4 bases, there was a span of 12 bases. CDR3 bases: TGTGCCAGCAGCCTCGGGGGTCTGGGAAACACCATATATTTT. Protein: CASSLGGLGNTIYF.

Concerning this clone: An end of the junction does not agree with germline; a read error may underlie this. The gene calls are TRBV6-5 and TRBJ1-1, with D perhaps TRBD1 (5 bases). The CDR3 runs to 14 residues. Germline V gene data show CDR1 as MNHEY and CDR2 as SVGAGI. CDR3 in amino acids: CASSDSRTPKQAFF. The CDR3 coding sequence is TGTGCCAGCAGTGACTCCCGGACACCCAAGCAAGCTTTCTTT.

The chain recombines TRBV7-2 with TRBJ2-7; TRBD2 aligns across 7 bases. Germline V CDR1 and CDR2: SGHTA, FQGNSA. This CDR3 has 14 residues. After removal of 1 base from V and 4 bases from J, the junction contained 4 bases not matched to a gene. The CDR3: CASSLERLAYEQYF. The CDR3 DNA is TGTGCCAGCAGCTTAGAGAGACTAGCTTACGAGCAGTACTTC.

This clone has just a few counts. CDR3 region: CASRAPGLAYNEQFF. CDR3 nucleotides: TGTGCCAGCAGAGCGCCGGGACTAGCGTACAATGAGCAGTTCTTC. V usage is TRBV6-6 and J usage is TRBJ2-1; TRBD2 aligns across 10 bases. Germline trimming cut 6 bases from V and 4 bases from J; bases unmatched to any gene: 6. The CDR3 is 15 amino acids. CDR1 and CDR2 (germline): MNHNY, SVGAGI (reference sequence).

This sequence joins TRBV5-1 and TRBJ1-1, with D possibly being TRBD1 (5 bases). Germline V gives CDR1 SGHRS, CDR2 YFSETQ. CDR3 length: 13 amino acids. The ends were cut back, 1 base at V and 11 bases at J, with 15 bases in the middle. The CDR3, as DNA: TGCGCCAGCAGCTTGTCCCTCGACAGTACGGCTTTCTTT. It yields the protein CASSLSLDSTAFF.